A single sample gave rise to the 30 T cell receptor beta chains below, sequenced in a study of control samples from healthy donors and cancer patients. Measured with immunoSEQ multiplex PCR; TCRdb has only the in-frame clones, and not every one. The sample has roughly 150,000 clones, 93% seen once; the top ten hold more than 2%. Sequencing was performed on blood. The receptors were gathered from a man in his forties or fifties in good health.

The table lists this clone with a count of one. The CDR3 loop reads CASSDTTGEQYF. In DNA, the CDR3 is TGTGCCAGCAGCGATACGACTGGCGAGCAGTACTTC. The chain has TRBV5-4 and TRBJ2-7, with D uncertain. The germline V gene encodes CDR1 SGHNT and CDR2 YYREEE (reference sequence). The CDR3 runs 12 residues. V shed 4 bases and J shed 6 bases, with 11 bases lying between them.

The gene calls are TRBV4-1 and TRBJ2-1, with D tentatively TRBD2 (5 bases). CDR1 and CDR2 from the germline V gene are MGHRA and YSYEKL. The germline V and J ends were trimmed by 1 base and 8 bases, with 12 bases remaining between them. The CDR3 runs to 14 residues. The CDR3 sequence is CASSQGGGIDEQFF. The CDR3, as DNA: TGCGCCAGCAGCCAAGGAGGAGGTATCGATGAGCAGTTCTTC.

The genes are TRBV7-3 and TRBJ2-5; D ambiguous. Trimming removed 1 base from V and 1 base from J, with 10 bases in between. Germline CDR1 is SGHTA and CDR2 is FQGTGA. The CDR3 contains 15 residues. For the CDR3, the DNA is TGTGCCAGCAGCTTAAACCTGGGTCCCCAAGAGACCCAGTACTTC. Translation gives CASSLNLGPQETQYF. Complete variable domain (other parts from reference TRBV7-3 and TRBJ2-5): GAGVSQTPSNKVTEKGKYVELRCDPISGHTALYWYRQSLGQGPEFLIYFQGTGAADDSGLPNDRFFAVRPEGSVSTLKIQRTERGDSAVYLCASSLNLGPQETQYFGPGTRLLVL.

The genes are TRBV27 and TRBJ1-5; TRBD1 matches at 7 bases. There are 15 residues in the CDR3. CDR1 and CDR2 from the germline V gene are MNHEY and SMNVEV (reference sequence). V dropped 2 bases and J dropped 4; count of bases not matched to a gene: 5. The CDR3 DNA sequence: TGTGCCAGCAGTTTAGTAGGGGGCGCGAATCAGCCCCAGCATTTT. Its translation is CASSLVGGANQPQHF.

The V gene is TRBV7-2, the J gene TRBJ2-7; 7 bases are shared with TRBD1. Germline-derived CDR1 and CDR2 are SGHTA and FQGNSA. This CDR3 is 13 amino acids long. Trimming took 5 bases from V and 4 from J; bases not matched to a gene: 5. This chain's CDR3 is CASSRTGVYEQYF. DNA for the CDR3: TGTGCCAGCAGCCGAACAGGGGTGTACGAGCAGTACTTC.

This chain connects TRBV28 to TRBJ2-7; 7 nucleotides line up with TRBD1. Germline V gene sequence: CDR1 MDHEN, CDR2 SYDVKM. The CDR3 loop spans 14 amino acids. J was trimmed by 7 bases and V by 6 bases; bases with no gene match: 12. Here the CDR3 reads CASRMTGYLGEQYF. The CDR3 bases are TGTGCCAGCAGGATGACAGGGTATCTTGGGGAGCAGTACTTC.

The count of this clone is one. The chain combines TRBV11-3 with TRBJ2-2, with 13 bases identical to TRBD2. V lost 5 bases to trimming and J lost 1 base; unmatched junction nucleotides: 4. Germline values: CDR1 SGHNT, CDR2 YENEEA. The CDR3 is made up of 17 amino acids. DNA for the CDR3: TGTGCCAGCAGCGGCAGGACTAGCGGGAGGAACACCGGGGAGCTGTTTTTT. This codes for CASSGRTSGRNTGELFF.

The rearrangement joins TRBV24-1 to TRBJ2-2; D is possibly TRBD2 (5 bases). Per germline, CDR1 KGHDR and CDR2 SFDVKD. Trimming cost V 4 bases and J 0 bases, with 8 bases left between them. The CDR3 runs 15 residues. This chain's CDR3 is CATSETISNTGELFF. CDR3 nucleotides: TGTGCCACCAGTGAGACTATATCGAACACCGGGGAGCTGTTTTTT.

This chain links TRBV7-9 with TRBJ2-5; D is undetermined. The CDR3 length is 14 residues. Germline V CDR1 and CDR2: SEHNR, FQNEAQ (reference sequence). V lost 1 base and J lost 1, with 7 bases in between. The CDR3 here is CASSLEQFQETQYF. The CDR3 bases are TGTGCCAGCAGCTTAGAACAATTCCAAGAGACCCAGTACTTC.

This clone showed up just once. This chain joins TRBV27 and TRBJ1-5, with D unresolved. This CDR3 contains 14 residues. V was clipped by 5 bases and J by 0 bases, with 8 bases between them. Germline-derived CDR1 and CDR2 are MNHEY and SMNVEV (reference sequence). The CDR3 spells CASSTTNSNQPQHF. CDR3 DNA: TGTGCCAGCAGTACCACCAATAGCAATCAGCCCCAGCATTTT.

A single count supports this clone. The chain recombines TRBV10-3 with TRBJ1-3; D gene unclear. The CDR3 contains 14 residues. With 7 bases removed from V and 0 bases from J, the gap between germline ends came to 10 bases. Per the germline V gene, CDR1 is ENHRY and CDR2 is SYGVKD. The CDR3 loop reads CAITQPSSGNTIYF. CDR3 coding DNA: TGTGCCATCACACAGCCGAGCTCTGGAAACACCATATATTTT.

The chain combines TRBV7-8 with TRBJ1-3, with D perhaps TRBD1 (5 bases). The CDR3 contains 16 residues. Germline assignment: CDR1 SGHVS and CDR2 FQNEAQ. The V and J ends lost 5 bases and 0 bases respectively, with 14 bases between them. The CDR3 DNA sequence: TGTGCCAGCAGCCCGTGGGGCGACAGCTCTGGAAACACCATATATTTT. It is translated as CASSPWGDSSGNTIYF.

The chain recombines TRBV27 with TRBJ2-7, with 12 bases matching TRBD2. Germline lookup yields CDR1 MNHEY and CDR2 SMNVEV (reference sequence). This CDR3 has 19 residues. Trimming cost V 5 bases and J 4 bases; bases outside gene matches: 18. CDR3 nucleotides: TGTGCCAGCAGTAGAAAAGAACCCGCGACTAGCGGGAGACTTTACGAGCAGTACTTC. Protein: CASSRKEPATSGRLYEQYF.

The chain has TRBV9 and TRBJ1-4, with no clear D. Trimming stripped 0 bases from V and 7 bases from J, with 13 bases between. CDR1 and CDR2 (germline): SGDLS, YYNGEE. There are 15 residues in the CDR3. CDR3 in amino acids: CASSVEEVKGEKLFF. As DNA, the CDR3 is TGTGCCAGCAGCGTAGAAGAGGTTAAGGGTGAAAAACTGTTTTTT.

The genes are TRBV14 and TRBJ2-1; a possible D gene is TRBD2 (5 bases). Trimming shortened V by 5 bases and J by 0 bases, and 14 bases separated the two germline ends. Germline V lookup: CDR1 SGHDN, CDR2 FVKESK. The CDR3 runs 16 residues. Here the CDR3 DNA reads TGTGCCAGCAGCTACATAGCGATGAGCTCCTACAATGAGCAGTTCTTC. It is translated as CASSYIAMSSYNEQFF. Using reference TRBV14 and TRBJ2-1 for the parts outside the CDR3, the full variable domain is EAGVTQFPSHSVIEKGQTVTLRCDPISGHDNLYWYRRVMGKEIKFLLHFVKESKQDESGMPNNRFLAERTGGTYSTLKVQPAELEDSGVYFCASSYIAMSSYNEQFFGPGTRLTVL.

The CDR3 sequence: CSVGTGGVADTQYF. Here the CDR3 DNA reads TGCAGCGTTGGGACAGGGGGTGTCGCAGATACGCAGTATTTT. V gene TRBV29-1 combines with J gene TRBJ2-3, with TRBD1 identical over 10 bases. Germline CDR1 reads SQVTM; CDR2 reads ANQGSEA. After removal of 4 bases from V and 4 bases from J, the junction contained 5 bases not matched to a gene. The CDR3 has 14 residues.

The V and J genes are TRBV10-3 and TRBJ2-5, with D unresolved. V was pared by 3 bases and J by 2 bases, with 7 bases between. Germline V CDR1 and CDR2: ENHRY, SYGVKD. This CDR3 contains 13 residues. The CDR3 DNA reads as TGTGCCATCAGTGAAAATCTTCAAGAGACCCAGTACTTC. Its translation is CAISENLQETQYF.

The chain recombines TRBV20-1 with TRBJ1-1; no definite D call. This CDR3 comprises 10 residues. Trimming shortened V by 3 bases and J by 4 bases, and 3 bases separated the two germline ends. CDR1 is DFQATT and CDR2 is SNEGSKA in the germline V gene (reference sequence). The CDR3 nucleotides read TGCAGTGCTAGCCTCACTGAAGCTTTCTTT. Its protein product is CSASLTEAFF.

The chain uses TRBV29-1 and TRBJ1-1; no clear D gene. The CDR3 is made up of 12 amino acids. Trimming shortened V by 2 bases and J by 1 base, and 5 bases separated the two germline ends. Germline V gene data show CDR1 as SQVTM and CDR2 as ANQGSEA. The CDR3 nucleotides read TGCAGCGTTGAATTGGGGAACACTGAAGCTTTCTTT. Its protein is CSVELGNTEAFF. Complete variable domain (other parts from reference TRBV29-1 and TRBJ1-1): SAVISQKPSRDICQRGTSLTIQCQVDSQVTMMFWYRQQPGQSLTLIATANQGSEATYESGFVIDKFPISRPNLTFSTLTVSNMSPEDSSIYLCSVELGNTEAFFGQGTRLTVV.

The CDR3 coding sequence is TGCGCCAGCAGCTTGGCAGGGTCGGGTACCCCTCCAGCTGAAGCTTTCTTT. It specifies CASSLAGSGTPPAEAFF. The chain carries TRBV5-1 and TRBJ1-1, with a tentative D call TRBD1 (5 bases). CDR1 SGHRS and CDR2 YFSETQ come from the germline V gene. The CDR3 runs to 17 residues. V shed 0 bases and J shed 6 bases, with 21 bases lying between them.

The chain joins TRBV7-8 to TRBJ2-2; TRBD2 is a possible D gene (5 bases). Germline loops: CDR1 SGHVS, CDR2 FQNEAQ. V lost 3 bases and J lost 7, with 12 bases in between. CDR3 length: 14 residues. In nucleotides, the CDR3 is TGTGCCAGCAGCTTCGCACCGGGGATCGGGGAGCTGTTTTTT. This translates into CASSFAPGIGELFF.

The V and J genes are TRBV29-1 and TRBJ2-7, with D possibly called TRBD1 or TRBD2 (5 bases each). V was trimmed by 4 bases and J by 2 bases, leaving 15 bases between them. The CDR3 has 14 residues. Germline lookup yields CDR1 SQVTM and CDR2 ANQGSEA. The CDR3 DNA is TGCAGCGTTGGTAGGGGACGCGGAGCCTACGAGCAGTACTTC. As protein: CSVGRGRGAYEQYF.

Written as DNA, the CDR3 is TGTGCCAGCAGTTCCTCATTGGGCCCCAGGGAAGACACTGAAGCTTTCTTT. It encodes CASSSSLGPREDTEAFF. This chain uses TRBV27 with TRBJ1-1, with a weak D call TRBD1 (5 bases). There are 17 residues in the CDR3. Germline V gene sequence: CDR1 MNHEY, CDR2 SMNVEV (reference sequence). V was cut by 4 bases and J by 3 bases, with 21 bases left in between.

The table lists this clone with a few counts. DNA for the CDR3: TGTGCCAGCAGCATGGACAGCCAAGAGACCCAGTACTTC. It is translated as CASSMDSQETQYF. V and J are TRBV12-1 and TRBJ2-5; TRBD1 reflects the table's D call only, with no check against the DNA. TRBV12-1 is shown as a pseudogene. The CDR3 has 13 residues.

V and J are TRBV12-3 or TRBV12-4 and TRBJ2-3; 7 bases line up with TRBD2. With V trimmed by 7 bases and J by 2 bases, 0 bases remained unmatched. This CDR3 region has 12 residues. The CDR3: CASKRDTDTQYF. The CDR3 DNA reads as TGTGCCAGCAAGCGGGACACAGATACGCAGTATTTT.

The CDR3 bases are TGCAGCGTTGGAGTAACAGGCGTCTATGGCTACACCTTC. It is translated as CSVGVTGVYGYTF. The rearrangement joins TRBV29-1 to TRBJ1-2, with D possibly TRBD1 on 5 matching bases. The CDR3 contains 13 residues. Trimming took 4 bases from V and 4 from J, leaving 13 bases between them. The germline V gene has CDR1 SQVTM and CDR2 ANQGSEA. Complete variable domain (other parts from reference TRBV29-1 and TRBJ1-2): SAVISQKPSRDICQRGTSLTIQCQVDSQVTMMFWYRQQPGQSLTLIATANQGSEATYESGFVIDKFPISRPNLTFSTLTVSNMSPEDSSIYLCSVGVTGVYGYTFGSGTRLTVV.

V gene TRBV27 combines with J gene TRBJ1-1, with a weak D call TRBD1 (6 bases). The CDR3 contains 13 residues. V was clipped by 6 bases and J by 3 bases, with 11 bases between them. CDR1 is MNHEY and CDR2 is SMNVEV in the germline V gene (reference sequence). The CDR3 DNA sequence: TGTGCCAGCAGGGGGGCAGGTTACACTGAAGCTTTCTTT. Residues: CASRGAGYTEAFF.

This chain connects TRBV28 to TRBJ2-7; 11 bases map to TRBD2. CDR3 length: 14 residues. Trimming cost V 5 bases and J 2 bases; bases outside gene matches: 2. The germline gives CDR1 MDHEN, CDR2 SYDVKM. The chain's CDR3 is CASSTSGRAYEQYF. The CDR3 DNA reads TGTGCCAGCAGTACTAGCGGGAGAGCCTACGAGCAGTACTTC.

The J gene is TRBJ1-3, the V gene TRBV13, with 8 bases that match TRBD1. This CDR3 contains 16 residues. Looked up from germline, CDR1 is PRHDT and CDR2 is FYEKMQ (reference sequence). J lost 0 bases, V lost 6 bases, and 7 bases had no gene match. The DNA for the CDR3 is TGTGCCAGCAGAAGACAGGGGCCAACCTCTGGAAACACCATATATTTT. Translation gives CASRRQGPTSGNTIYF.

The J gene is TRBJ1-2, the V gene TRBV2; 7 bases agree with TRBD1. The CDR3 has 13 residues. V lost 7 bases and J lost 4; bases outside the gene matches: 6. Per germline, CDR1 SNHLY and CDR2 FYNNEI. The CDR3: CASKSGGLYGYTF. Written as DNA, the CDR3 is TGTGCCAGCAAATCAGGGGGGCTCTATGGCTACACCTTC.